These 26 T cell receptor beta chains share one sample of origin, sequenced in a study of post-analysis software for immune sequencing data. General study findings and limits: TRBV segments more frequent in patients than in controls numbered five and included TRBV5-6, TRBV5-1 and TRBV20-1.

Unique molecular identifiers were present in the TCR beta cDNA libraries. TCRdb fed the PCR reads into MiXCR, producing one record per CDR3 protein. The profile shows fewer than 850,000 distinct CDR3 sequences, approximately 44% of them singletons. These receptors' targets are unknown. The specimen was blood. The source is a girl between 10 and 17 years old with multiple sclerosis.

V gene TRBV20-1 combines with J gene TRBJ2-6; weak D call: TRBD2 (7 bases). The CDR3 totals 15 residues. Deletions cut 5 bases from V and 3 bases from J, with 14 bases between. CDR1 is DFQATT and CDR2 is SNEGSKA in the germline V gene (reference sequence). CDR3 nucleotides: TGCAGTGCTCGCGAGGGGGGGTATGGGGCCAACGTCCTGACTTTC. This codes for CSAREGGYGANVLTF.

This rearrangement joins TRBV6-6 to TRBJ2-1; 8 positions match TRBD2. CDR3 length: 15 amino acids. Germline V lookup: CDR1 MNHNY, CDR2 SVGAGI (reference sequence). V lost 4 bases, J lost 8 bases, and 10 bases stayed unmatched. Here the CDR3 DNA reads TGTGCCAGCAGTTCGGGTAGCGGGATGGTCGATGAGCAGTTCTTC. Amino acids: CASSSGSGMVDEQFF.

The CDR3 bases are TGTGCCAGCAGCCCTTTTGGACTAGCGGGAGTGGGCGAGCAGTACTTC. Its protein product is CASSPFGLAGVGEQYF. The rearrangement links TRBV3-1 to TRBJ2-5; 13 bases match TRBD2. With the DNA end fitting TRBJ2-7 better, the J assignment may be wrong. CDR3 size: 16 residues. Germline CDR1 is LGHDT and CDR2 is YNNKEL (reference sequence).

CDR3 protein: CASSDGPRNGYTF. The CDR3 bases are TGTGCCAGCAGTGACGGCCCCCGGAATGGCTACACCTTC. The chain carries TRBV2 and TRBJ1-2, with no clear D. CDR3 size: 13 residues. Trimming took 3 bases from V and 6 from J, leaving 11 bases between them. Germline CDR1 and CDR2: SNHLY and FYNNEI.

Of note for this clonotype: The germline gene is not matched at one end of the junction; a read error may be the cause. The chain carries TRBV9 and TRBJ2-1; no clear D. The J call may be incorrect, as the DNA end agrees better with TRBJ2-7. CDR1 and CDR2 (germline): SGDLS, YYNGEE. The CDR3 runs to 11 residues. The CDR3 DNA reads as TGTGCCGGCAGCCCCCTAGGCGAGCAGTACTTC. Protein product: CAGSPLGEQYF.

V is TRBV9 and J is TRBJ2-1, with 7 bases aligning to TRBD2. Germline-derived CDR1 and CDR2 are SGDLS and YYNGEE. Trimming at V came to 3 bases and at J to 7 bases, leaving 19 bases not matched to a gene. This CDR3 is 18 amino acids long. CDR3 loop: CASSATLEGLFRRNEQFF. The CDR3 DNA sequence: TGTGCCAGCAGCGCTACCCTAGAGGGACTATTTCGCCGTAATGAGCAGTTCTTC.

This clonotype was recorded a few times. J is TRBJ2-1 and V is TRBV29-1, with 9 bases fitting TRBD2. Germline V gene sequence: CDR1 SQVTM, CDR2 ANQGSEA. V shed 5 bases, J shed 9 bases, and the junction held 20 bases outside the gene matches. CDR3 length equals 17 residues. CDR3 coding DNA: TGCAGCGTTCCCTGGTGGAACTCAGCGGGAGGACGGGGTGAGCAGTTCTTC. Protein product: CSVPWWNSAGGRGEQFF.

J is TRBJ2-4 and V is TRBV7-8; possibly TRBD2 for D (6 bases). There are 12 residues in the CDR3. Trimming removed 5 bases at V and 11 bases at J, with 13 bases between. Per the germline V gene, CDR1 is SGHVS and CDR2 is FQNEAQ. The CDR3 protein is CASSLYGTLQYF. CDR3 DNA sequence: TGTGCCAGCAGCCTATACGGGACTCTTCAGTACTTC.

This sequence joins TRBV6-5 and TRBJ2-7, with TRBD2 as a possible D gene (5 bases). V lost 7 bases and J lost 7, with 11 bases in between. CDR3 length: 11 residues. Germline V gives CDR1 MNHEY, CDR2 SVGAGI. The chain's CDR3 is CASTERGEQYF. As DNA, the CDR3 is TGTGCCAGCACCGAGAGAGGGGAGCAGTACTTC.

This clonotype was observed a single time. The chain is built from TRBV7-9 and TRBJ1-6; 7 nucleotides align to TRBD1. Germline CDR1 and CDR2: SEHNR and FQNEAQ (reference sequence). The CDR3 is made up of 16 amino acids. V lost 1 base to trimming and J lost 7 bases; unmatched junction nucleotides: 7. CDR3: CASSLEAGGPNSPLHF. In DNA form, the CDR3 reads TGTGCCAGCAGCTTAGAGGCAGGGGGTCCCAATTCACCCCTCCACTTT.

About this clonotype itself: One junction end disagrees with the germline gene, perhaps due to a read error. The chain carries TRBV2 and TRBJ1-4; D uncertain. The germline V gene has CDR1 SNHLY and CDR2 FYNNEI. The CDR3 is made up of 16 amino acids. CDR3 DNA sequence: TGTGCCAGCAGGGGCCGGACCTATGGGGATAATGGAAAACTGTTTTTT. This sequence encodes CASRGRTYGDNGKLFF.

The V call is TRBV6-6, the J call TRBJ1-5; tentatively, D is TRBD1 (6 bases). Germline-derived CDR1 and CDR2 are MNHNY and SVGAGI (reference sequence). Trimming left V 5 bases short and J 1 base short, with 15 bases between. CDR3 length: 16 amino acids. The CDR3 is CASSPPGTTSNQPQHF. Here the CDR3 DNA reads TGTGCCAGCAGTCCCCCCGGGACAACAAGCAATCAGCCCCAGCATTTT.

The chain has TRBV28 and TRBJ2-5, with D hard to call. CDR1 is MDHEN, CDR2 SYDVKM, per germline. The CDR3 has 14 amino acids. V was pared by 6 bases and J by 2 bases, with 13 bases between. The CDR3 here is CASSPPEQQETQYF. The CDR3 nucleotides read TGTGCCAGCAGCCCTCCCGAACAGCAAGAGACCCAGTACTTC. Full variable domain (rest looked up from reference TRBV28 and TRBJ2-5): DVKVTQSSRYLVKRTGEKVFLECVQDMDHENMFWYRQDPGLGLRLIYFSYDVKMKEKGDIPEGYSVSREKKERFSLILESASTNQTSMYLCASSPPEQQETQYFGPGTRLLVL.

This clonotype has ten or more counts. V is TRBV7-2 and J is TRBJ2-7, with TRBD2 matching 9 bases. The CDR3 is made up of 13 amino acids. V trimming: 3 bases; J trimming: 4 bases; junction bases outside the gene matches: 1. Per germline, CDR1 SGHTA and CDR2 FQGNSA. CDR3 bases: TGTGCCAGCAGCTTCACTAGCGGGTACGAGCAGTACTTC. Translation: CASSFTSGYEQYF. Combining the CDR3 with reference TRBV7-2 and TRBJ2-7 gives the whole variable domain GAGVSQSPSNKVTEKGKDVELRCDPISGHTALYWYRQSLGQGLEFLIYFQGNSAPDKSGLPSDRFSAERTGGSVSTLTIQRTQQEDSAVYLCASSFTSGYEQYFGPGTRLTVT.

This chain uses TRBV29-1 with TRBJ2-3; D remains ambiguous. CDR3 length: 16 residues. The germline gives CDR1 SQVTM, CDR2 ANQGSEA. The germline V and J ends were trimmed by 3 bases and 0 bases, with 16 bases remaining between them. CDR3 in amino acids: CSVDGRTEKSTDTQYF. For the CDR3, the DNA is TGCAGCGTTGATGGTCGGACGGAAAAAAGCACAGATACGCAGTATTTT.

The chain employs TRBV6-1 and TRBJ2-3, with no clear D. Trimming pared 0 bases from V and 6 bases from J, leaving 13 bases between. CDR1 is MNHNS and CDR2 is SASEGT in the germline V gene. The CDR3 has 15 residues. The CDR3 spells CASSEALLPADTQYF. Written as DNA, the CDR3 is TGTGCCAGCAGTGAAGCGCTTCTTCCCGCGGATACGCAGTATTTT.

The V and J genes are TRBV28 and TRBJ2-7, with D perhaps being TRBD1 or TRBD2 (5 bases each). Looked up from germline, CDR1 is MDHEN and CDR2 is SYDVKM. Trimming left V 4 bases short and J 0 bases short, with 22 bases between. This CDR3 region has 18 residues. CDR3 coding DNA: TGTGCCAGCAGTTATTTTGGATGGGGGAATGACAACTCCTACGAGCAGTACTTC. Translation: CASSYFGWGNDNSYEQYF.

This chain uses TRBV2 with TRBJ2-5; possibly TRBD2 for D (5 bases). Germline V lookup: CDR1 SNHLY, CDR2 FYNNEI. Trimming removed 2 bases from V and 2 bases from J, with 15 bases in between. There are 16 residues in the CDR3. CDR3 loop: CASSEPLGSDQETQYF. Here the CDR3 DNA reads TGTGCCAGCAGTGAACCCCTAGGGAGCGATCAAGAGACCCAGTACTTC. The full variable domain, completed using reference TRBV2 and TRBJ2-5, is EPEVTQTPSHQVTQMGQEVILRCVPISNHLYFYWYRQILGQKVEFLVSFYNNEISEKSEIFDDQFSVERPDGSNFTLKIRSTKLEDSAMYFCASSEPLGSDQETQYFGPGTRLLVL.

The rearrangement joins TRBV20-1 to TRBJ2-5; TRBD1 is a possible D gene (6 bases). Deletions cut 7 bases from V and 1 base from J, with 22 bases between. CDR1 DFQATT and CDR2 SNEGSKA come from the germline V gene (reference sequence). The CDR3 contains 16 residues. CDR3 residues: CSDTISGARGQETQYF. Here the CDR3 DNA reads TGCAGTGATACCATTTCAGGGGCTAGGGGCCAAGAGACCCAGTACTTC.

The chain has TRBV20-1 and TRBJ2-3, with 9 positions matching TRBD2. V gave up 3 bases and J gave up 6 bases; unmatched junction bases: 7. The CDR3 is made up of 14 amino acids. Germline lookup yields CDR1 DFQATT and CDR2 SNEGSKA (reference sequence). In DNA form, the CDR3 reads TGCAGTGCTAGTGCGGGAGGGGCAGGGGATACGCAGTATTTT. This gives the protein CSASAGGAGDTQYF.

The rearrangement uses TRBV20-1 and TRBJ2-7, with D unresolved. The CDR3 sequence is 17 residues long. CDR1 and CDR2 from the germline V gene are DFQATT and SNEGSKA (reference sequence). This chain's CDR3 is CSPLSLWASSGSYEQYF. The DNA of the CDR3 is TGCAGCCCACTATCCCTTTGGGCTAGTAGTGGGTCCTACGAGCAGTACTTC.

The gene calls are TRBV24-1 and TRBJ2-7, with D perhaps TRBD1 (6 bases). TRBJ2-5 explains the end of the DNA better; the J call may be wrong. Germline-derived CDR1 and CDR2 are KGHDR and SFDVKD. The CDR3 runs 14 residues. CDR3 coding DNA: TGTGCCACCAGTGATCCCGGGACAAAAGAGACCCAGTACTTC. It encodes CATSDPGTKETQYF.

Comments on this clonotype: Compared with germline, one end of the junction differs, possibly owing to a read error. The CDR3 nucleotides read TGCAGCGTGGAAGTACAGGGTGCCACTGAAGCTTTCTTT. Translating it yields CSVEVQGATEAFF. The chain employs TRBV29-1 and TRBJ1-1; D possibly corresponds to TRBD1 (6 bases). The CDR3 extends over 13 amino acids. The germline V gene has CDR1 SQVTM and CDR2 ANQGSEA.

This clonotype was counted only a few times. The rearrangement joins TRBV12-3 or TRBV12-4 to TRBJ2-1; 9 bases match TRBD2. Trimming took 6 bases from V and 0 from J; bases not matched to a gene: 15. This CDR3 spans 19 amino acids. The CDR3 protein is CASRPTSGYSWSSYNEQFF. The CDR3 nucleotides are TGTGCCAGCAGGCCGACTAGCGGTTACTCCTGGAGCTCCTACAATGAGCAGTTCTTC.

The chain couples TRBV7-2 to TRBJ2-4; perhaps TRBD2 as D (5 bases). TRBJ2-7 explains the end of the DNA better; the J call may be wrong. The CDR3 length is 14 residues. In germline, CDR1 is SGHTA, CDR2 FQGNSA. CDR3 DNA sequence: TGTGCCAGCACCGAACGGGGAAGGGTCTACGAGCAGTACTTC. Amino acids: CASTERGRVYEQYF.

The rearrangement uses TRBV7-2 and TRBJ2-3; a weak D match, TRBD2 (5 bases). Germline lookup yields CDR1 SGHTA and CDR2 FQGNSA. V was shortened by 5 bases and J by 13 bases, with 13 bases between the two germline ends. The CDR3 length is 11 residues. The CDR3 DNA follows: TGTGCCAGCAGCCCCCTAAACGGGGAGTATTTT. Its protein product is CASSPLNGEYF.